The entry below gives a single T cell receptor beta chain sequence along with its context. Its specificity is unknown. The gene names here belong to mouse. Sequencing ends 1 residue short of the CDR3 end; the germline J gene provides the rest. The data were produced by immunoSEQ multiplex PCR, yet TCRdb's version contains in-frame clones alone and is incomplete. There are 1,700 or so clones in the sample; 40% to 55% occur only once, and 15% to 20% lies in the top ten. This entry is derived from a study of tissue T cells after allogeneic stem cell transplantation. Study-wide results and caveats: Within patients, tissue anatomy strongly shaped TCR repertoire composition. Few T cell clones were shared across patients, but motif clusters showed tissue-specific shared signatures.

V was clipped by 2 bases and J by 4 bases; unmatched bases: 4. Germline V gives CDR1 NNHDY, CDR2 SYVADS. The CDR3 runs 15 residues. Described time point: mouse harvest day 14 after allogeneic transplant. Mouse grafts combined 10^7 T-cell-depleted bone marrow cells with 10^6 splenic CD5+ T cells. This mouse GVHD model was MHC-mismatched B6 to BALB/c, profiled day 7 or 14. Sequenced: gut tissue. V usage is TRBV13-3 and J usage is TRBJ2-3; TRBD2 matches at 10 bases. The clonotype originates from a female BALB/c mouse given C57BL/6 T cells with graft-versus-host disease after an allogeneic hematopoietic cell transplant. CDR3 residues: CASSDLGGRSETLYF. CDR3 bases read: TGTGCCAGCAGTGACCTGGGGGGGCGCTCAGAAACGCTGTAT.